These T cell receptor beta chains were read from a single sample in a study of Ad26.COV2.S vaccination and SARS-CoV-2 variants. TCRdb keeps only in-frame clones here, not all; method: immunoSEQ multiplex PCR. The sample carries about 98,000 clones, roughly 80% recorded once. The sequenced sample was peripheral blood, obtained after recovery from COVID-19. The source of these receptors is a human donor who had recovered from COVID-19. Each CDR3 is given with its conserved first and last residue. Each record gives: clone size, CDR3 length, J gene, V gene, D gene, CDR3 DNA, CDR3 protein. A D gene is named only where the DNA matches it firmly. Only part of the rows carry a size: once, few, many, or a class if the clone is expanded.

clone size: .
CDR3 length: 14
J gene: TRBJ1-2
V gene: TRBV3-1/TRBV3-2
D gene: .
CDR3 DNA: TGTGCCAGCAGCCAAGATGGAGGGGAATATGGCTACACCTTC
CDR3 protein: CASSQDGGEYGYTF

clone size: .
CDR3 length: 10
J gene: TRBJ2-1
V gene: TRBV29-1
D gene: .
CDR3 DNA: TGCAGCGGCGGGCCGAGGGAGCAGTTCTTC
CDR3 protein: CSGGPREQFF

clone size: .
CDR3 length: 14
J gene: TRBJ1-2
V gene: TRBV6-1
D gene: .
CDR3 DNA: TGTGCCAGCAGTGAGAGAACAGGGAAGGATGGCTACACCTTC
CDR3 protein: CASSERTGKDGYTF

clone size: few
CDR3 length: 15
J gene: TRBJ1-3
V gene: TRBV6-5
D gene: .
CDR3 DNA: TGTGCCAGCAGTTACGGGGGGCCCTCTGGAAACACCATATATTTT
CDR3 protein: CASSYGGPSGNTIYF

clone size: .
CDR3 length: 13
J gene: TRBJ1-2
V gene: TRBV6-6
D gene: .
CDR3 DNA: TGTGCCAGCAACATCGGGGGGGCCTATGGCTACACCTTC
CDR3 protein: CASNIGGAYGYTF

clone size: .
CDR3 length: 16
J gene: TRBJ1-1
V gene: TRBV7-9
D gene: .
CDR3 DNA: TGTGCCAGCAGCTCCATTACATTAACCAGGAACACTGAAGCTTTCTTT
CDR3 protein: CASSSITLTRNTEAFF

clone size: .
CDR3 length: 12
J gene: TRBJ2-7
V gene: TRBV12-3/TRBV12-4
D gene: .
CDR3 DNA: TGTGCCAGCAGTTCCGCCCGTCTCGGGCAGTACTTC
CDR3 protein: CASSSARLGQYF

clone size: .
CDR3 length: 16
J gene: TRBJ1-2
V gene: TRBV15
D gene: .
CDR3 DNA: TGTGCCACCAGCAGGGACCTGGTTGGGGTTGACTATGGCTACACCTTC
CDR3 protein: CATSRDLVGVDYGYTF

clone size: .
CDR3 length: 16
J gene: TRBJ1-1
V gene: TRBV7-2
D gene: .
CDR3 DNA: TGTGCCAGCAGCTTAGAGTGGGCGGGAACGAACACTGAAGCTTTCTTT
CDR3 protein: CASSLEWAGTNTEAFF

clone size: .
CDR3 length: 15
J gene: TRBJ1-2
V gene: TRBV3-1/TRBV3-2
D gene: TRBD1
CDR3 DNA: TGTGCCAGCAGCCAAGGGGACAGGGGGCTTCATGGCTACACCTTC
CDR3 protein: CASSQGDRGLHGYTF

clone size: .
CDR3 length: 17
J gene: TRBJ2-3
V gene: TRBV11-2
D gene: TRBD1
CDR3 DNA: TGTGCCAGCAGCTTAGAAGCGGGGACAGGGACGTTAGATACGCAGTATTTT
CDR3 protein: CASSLEAGTGTLDTQYF

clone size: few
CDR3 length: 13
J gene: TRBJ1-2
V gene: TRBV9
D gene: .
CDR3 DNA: TGTGCCAGCAGCGTATTTACGACAGGCGGCTACACCTTC
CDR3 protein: CASSVFTTGGYTF

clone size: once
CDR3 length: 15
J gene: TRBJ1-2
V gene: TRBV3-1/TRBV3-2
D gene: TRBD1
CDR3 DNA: TGTGCCAGCAGCCAAATGAGGGACAGCCTCTATGGCTACACCTTC
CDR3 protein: CASSQMRDSLYGYTF

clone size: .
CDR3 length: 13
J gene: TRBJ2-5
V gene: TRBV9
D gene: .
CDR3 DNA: TGTGCCAGCAGCCCGCGGTACCAAGAGACCCAGTACTTC
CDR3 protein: CASSPRYQETQYF

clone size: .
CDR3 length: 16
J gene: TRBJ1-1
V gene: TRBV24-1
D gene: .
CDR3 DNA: TGTGCCACCAGTGATTCGGGGTCCGGGCAAAACACTGAAGCTTTCTTT
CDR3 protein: CATSDSGSGQNTEAFF

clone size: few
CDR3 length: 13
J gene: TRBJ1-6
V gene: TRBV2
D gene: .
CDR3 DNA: TGTGCCAGCAGAACAGGATTCAATTCACCCCTCCACTTT
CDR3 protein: CASRTGFNSPLHF

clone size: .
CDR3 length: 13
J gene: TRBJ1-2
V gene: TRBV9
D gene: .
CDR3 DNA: TGTGCCAGCGCGCCGGGTCAAAGGGAAGGCTACACCTTC
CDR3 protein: CASAPGQREGYTF

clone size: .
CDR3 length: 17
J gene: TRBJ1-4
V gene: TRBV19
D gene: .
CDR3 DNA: TGTGCCAGTAGTATAGCCGGTCTCTACCCAGGAAATGAAAAACTGTTTTTT
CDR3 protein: CASSIAGLYPGNEKLFF

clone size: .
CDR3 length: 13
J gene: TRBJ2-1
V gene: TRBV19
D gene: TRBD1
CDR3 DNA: TGTGCCAGTAGTGTTCAGGGGGCCAATGAGCAGTTCTTC
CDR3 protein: CASSVQGANEQFF

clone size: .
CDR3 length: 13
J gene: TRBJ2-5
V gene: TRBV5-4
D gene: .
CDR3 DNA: TGTGCCAGCAGCTTGTCTAGGATAGAGACCCAGTACTTC
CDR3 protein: CASSLSRIETQYF

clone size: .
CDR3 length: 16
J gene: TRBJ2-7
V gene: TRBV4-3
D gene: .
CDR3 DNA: TGCGCCAGCAGCCAAGATAGCCCGGCCAGGTTCCACGAGCAGTACTTC
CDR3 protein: CASSQDSPARFHEQYF

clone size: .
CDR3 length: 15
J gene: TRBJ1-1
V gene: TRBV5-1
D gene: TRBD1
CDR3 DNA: TGCGCCAGCAGCCGGAGGGGACAGGGCGGACCTGAAGCTTTCTTT
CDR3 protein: CASSRRGQGGPEAFF

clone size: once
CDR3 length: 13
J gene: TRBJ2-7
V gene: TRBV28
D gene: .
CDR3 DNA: TGTGCCAGCACCCGGGGAGGGGGGACCCGGCAGTACTTC
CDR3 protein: CASTRGGGTRQYF

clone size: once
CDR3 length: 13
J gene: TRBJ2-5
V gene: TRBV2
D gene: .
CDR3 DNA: TGTGCCAGCAGTGGACAGGCTGGAGAGACCCAGTACTTC
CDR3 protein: CASSGQAGETQYF

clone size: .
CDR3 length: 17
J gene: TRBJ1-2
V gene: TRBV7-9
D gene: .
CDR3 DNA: TGTGCCAGCAGCCAACAAAAGATAGGGACCCGTCCTCATGGCTACACCTTC
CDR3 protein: CASSQQKIGTRPHGYTF

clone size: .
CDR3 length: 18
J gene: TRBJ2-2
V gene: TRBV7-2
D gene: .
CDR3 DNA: TGTGCCAGCAGCCCCACTTTTTCATCTGGCCCGGGGACCGGGGAGCTGTTTTTT
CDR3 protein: CASSPTFSSGPGTGELFF

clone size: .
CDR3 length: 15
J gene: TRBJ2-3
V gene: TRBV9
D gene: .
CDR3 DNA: TGTGCCAGCAGCGTAGCGGCCCTGGGAACAGATACGCAGTATTTT
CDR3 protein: CASSVAALGTDTQYF

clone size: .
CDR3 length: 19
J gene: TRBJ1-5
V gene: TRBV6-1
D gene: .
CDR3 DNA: TGTGCCAGCAGTGAAAAGGATAGGATATGGGGGCATAGCAATCAGCCCCAGCATTTT
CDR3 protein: CASSEKDRIWGHSNQPQHF

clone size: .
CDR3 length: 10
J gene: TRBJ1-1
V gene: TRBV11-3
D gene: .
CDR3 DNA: TGTGCCAGCAGCTTAGGCACGGCTTTCTTT
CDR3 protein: CASSLGTAFF

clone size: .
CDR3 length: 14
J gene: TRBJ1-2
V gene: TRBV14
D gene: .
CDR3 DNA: TGTGCCAGCAGCCAATTTGGGGGCAACGAGGGCTACACCTTC
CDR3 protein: CASSQFGGNEGYTF

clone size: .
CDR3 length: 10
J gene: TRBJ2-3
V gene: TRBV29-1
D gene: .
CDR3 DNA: TGCAGCGGCCAACAGGATACGCAGTATTTT
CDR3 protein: CSGQQDTQYF

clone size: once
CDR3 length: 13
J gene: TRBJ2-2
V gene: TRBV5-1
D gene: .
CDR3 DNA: TGCGCCAGCAACTTAGAGAACACCGGGGAGCTGTTTTTT
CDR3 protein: CASNLENTGELFF

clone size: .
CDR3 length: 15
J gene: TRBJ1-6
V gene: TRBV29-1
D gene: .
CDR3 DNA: TGCAGCGTTGAACTGGCAGGGGAAGGTAATTCACCCCTCCACTTT
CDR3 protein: CSVELAGEGNSPLHF